This TCR beta chain was identified during a study of cytomegalovirus exposure and HLA in healthy donors. General observations from the study: Productive status was seen about 90% or about 30% of the time for most TCR beta V segments in an earlier analysis. Some V segments, TRBV6-2 and TRBV6-3 among them, were indistinguishable and were therefore excluded. It was shown in a later analysis that HLA-associated TCR beta chains were more clonally expanded than other, equally common chains. Many donors shared some public TCRs, even though most TCR sequences were rare.

Worth noting for this clone: Its cognate antigen is unknown.

The PCR used 60 Vbeta and 13 Jbeta primers. Method: immunoSEQ multiplex PCR; TCRdb's copy keeps in-frame clones and lacks some. The sample yields 140,000 to 150,000 clones, 60% to 85% seen once. There are 12 residues in the CDR3. The germline V and J ends were trimmed by 1 base and 2 bases, with 2 bases remaining between them. The germline V gene encodes CDR1 PRHDT and CDR2 FYEKMQ (reference sequence). The chain combines TRBV13 with TRBJ1-1; D is uncertain. Input material: PBMCs. This TCR was recovered from a man aged 35 to 55 in good health and CMV-seronegative. CDR3 sequence reads: CASSLANTEAFF. Written as DNA, the CDR3 is TGTGCCAGCAGCTTAGCAAACACTGAAGCTTTCTTT.